The T cell receptor (beta chain) under discussion was sequenced for a study of Graves' ophthalmopathy and Graves' hyperthyroidism. Study context: The study drew peripheral blood at initial diagnosis, before any treatment.

The authors amplified TCR beta CDR3 regions from RNA transcripts. An opening RT-PCR round employed HTBI primers and preceded a second-round multiplex PCR. Using its own MiXCR run on the multiplex PCR reads, TCRdb lists one record per CDR3 protein. The sample contains 350,000 to 450,000 distinct CDR3 sequences, about a sixth of which appear only once. The PBMC fraction was derived from around 10 ml of fresh peripheral blood. This clonotype was counted many times. Antigen unknown. Germline CDR1 reads SNHLY; CDR2 reads FYNNEI. The CDR3 runs to 14 residues. The germline V and J ends were trimmed by 6 bases and 10 bases, with 21 bases remaining between them. Overall study results and limits: A majority of expanded thyroid clonotypes exceeding 0.001 frequency were likewise present in blood.

The gene calls are TRBV2 and TRBJ1-2; weak D call: TRBD1 (5 bases). Sequences were obtained from peripheral blood. The clonotype was recovered from a woman aged 18-29 years with Graves' ophthalmopathy. DNA of the CDR3: TGTGCCAGCAGCCTCTCAGGGACGAGAAGGGACTACACCTTC. It encodes CASSLSGTRRDYTF.